This T cell receptor (beta chain) came from a study of blood T cell repertoires in COVID-19 (dated by TCRdb to 2020 to 2022). Context from the whole study: Samples covering the acute and convalescent phases of COVID-19 were provided by collaborators in the United States, Italy and Spain. The prospective study material was composed of cDNA or gDNA derived from T cells, B-cell-depleted T cells, or PBMCs. The dataset comprised deeply sampled blood TCRbeta repertoires from subjects exposed to, actively infected with, or recovered from COVID-19. The repertoires were made available in a free public database intended to serve as a resource for research on the immune response to SARS-CoV-2. Samples came from the ongoing ImmuneRACE study (first 160 participants) plus 1,254 subjects from 6 global collaborators. The sample metadata nearly always contained a de-identified subject ID, COVID-19 status, age in years and sex. Where HLA class I and class II types were available, the types were taken from metadata supplied by the sample provider, not from assay-based typing.

Enrolling through a virtual design, the prospective study's participants ranged in age from roughly 18 to 89 years and lived across 24 United States geographic areas. In the prospective study, cohorts were assigned on the basis of participant-reported clinical history obtained from a screening survey and a study questionnaire. A participant counted as exposed if, within 2 weeks of entering the study, that participant had been in contact with someone who had a PCR-confirmed or clinician-diagnosed COVID-19 case. In the prospective study, mobile phlebotomists collected whole blood, serum and a nasopharyngeal or oropharyngeal swab from each participant. Additional blood draws and questionnaires over an approximately 2-month period could optionally be provided by prospective study participants. Before DNA extraction, blood samples from the prospective study were shipped at room temperature or frozen.

This clone was observed once. Its binding antigen is unknown. No base quality information exists; no much larger clone differs at one position. TCRbeta CDR3 regions were amplified from genomic DNA by means of the immunoSEQ Assay, a bias-controlled multiplex PCR. The original methods were these. The number of nucleated cells in each sample was estimated from the amplification of reference gene primers within the assay. To quantify the absolute abundance of each unique TCRbeta CDR3 rearrangement, sequence reads were collapsed and filtered. For each sample, productive Simpson clonality was calculated as the square root of Simpson's diversity index across productive rearrangements. The immuneACCESS repertoire file appears here via TCRdb, limited to in-frame rearrangements. These files lack a portion of the clones; in checked studies, under half of the deficit traces to unresolved V genes, and the cause of the others is not known. V and J calls and clone size are as listed in that table; D and trimming were resolved from the DNA. Counted in this sample were 330,000 or so clones; around nine tenths of them appeared once. The ten most abundant clones make up 0.95% to 1.1% of the sample.

Per the germline V gene, KGHSH is the CDR1 and LQKENI is the CDR2. Its CDR3 holds 15 amino acids, cysteine through phenylalanine. Only CDR3 DNA is held: 45 bases, read in frame from base 1. Between the V and J ends, shortened by 4 bases and 1 base respectively, the junction contains 13 bases. Points the paper makes about the study in general: The quantity of clinical and demographic metadata differed by source and by participant and was supplied without curation.

The clonotype was recovered from a young woman who had been exposed to COVID-19. This receptor chain uses TRBV18 and TRBJ1-1; no D gene call is confident. Sequencing used PBMCs or T cells enriched from blood (not recorded which). The DNA is as follows: TGTGCCAGCTCACTAGTGGGCGCTCAGAACACTGAAGCTTTCTTT. Its coded protein is CASSLVGAQNTEAFF.